The T cell receptor (beta chain) described here comes from a study of CD8 T cells in ankylosing spondylitis. Regarding the study as a whole: Past research had described some motif variants in reactive arthritis synovial fluid and blood. The authors reported significant enrichment of disease-linked clones in matched ankylosing spondylitis synovial fluid. Disease-linked clones proved CD8+ and comparatively uncommon in peripheral blood. Ankylosing spondylitis blood seemed to carry a telltale TCR beta motif made of several highly homologous variants.

One entry per CDR3 protein, called by TCRdb with MiXCR from the 5' RACE reads. The repertoire consists of around 770,000 distinct CDR3 sequences, with approximately 12% occurring once and the leading ten covering under 0.6%. This clonotype was seen more than once but under ten times. Its antigen is as yet unknown. V gave up 0 bases and J gave up 7 bases, with 26 bases separating them. This CDR3 is built from 20 residues. Germline CDR1 reads SGHNT; CDR2 reads YYREEE (reference sequence). This TCR derives from a male donor with ankylosing spondylitis. The sample was blood, either unsorted or a sorted T cell fraction (not recorded which). The rearrangement joins TRBV5-4 to TRBJ1-6, with D uncertain. The CDR3 here is CASSLEFSSGRVYQNSPLHF. The CDR3 DNA is TGTGCCAGCAGCTTGGAATTCTCGTCGGGTCGCGTATACCAGAATTCACCCCTCCACTTT.